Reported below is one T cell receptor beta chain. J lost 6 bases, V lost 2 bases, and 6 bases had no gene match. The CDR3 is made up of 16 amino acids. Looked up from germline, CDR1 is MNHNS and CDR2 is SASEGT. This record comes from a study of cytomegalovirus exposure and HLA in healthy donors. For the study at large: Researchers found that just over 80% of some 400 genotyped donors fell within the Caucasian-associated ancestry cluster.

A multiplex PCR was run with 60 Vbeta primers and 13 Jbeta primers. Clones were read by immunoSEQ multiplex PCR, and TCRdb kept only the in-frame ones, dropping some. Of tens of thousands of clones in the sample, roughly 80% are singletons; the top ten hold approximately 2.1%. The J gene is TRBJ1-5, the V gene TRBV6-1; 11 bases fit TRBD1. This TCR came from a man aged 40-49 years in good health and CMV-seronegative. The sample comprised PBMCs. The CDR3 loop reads CASSETGQGAGQPQHF. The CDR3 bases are TGTGCCAGCAGTGAAACCGGACAGGGGGCAGGTCAGCCCCAGCATTTT.